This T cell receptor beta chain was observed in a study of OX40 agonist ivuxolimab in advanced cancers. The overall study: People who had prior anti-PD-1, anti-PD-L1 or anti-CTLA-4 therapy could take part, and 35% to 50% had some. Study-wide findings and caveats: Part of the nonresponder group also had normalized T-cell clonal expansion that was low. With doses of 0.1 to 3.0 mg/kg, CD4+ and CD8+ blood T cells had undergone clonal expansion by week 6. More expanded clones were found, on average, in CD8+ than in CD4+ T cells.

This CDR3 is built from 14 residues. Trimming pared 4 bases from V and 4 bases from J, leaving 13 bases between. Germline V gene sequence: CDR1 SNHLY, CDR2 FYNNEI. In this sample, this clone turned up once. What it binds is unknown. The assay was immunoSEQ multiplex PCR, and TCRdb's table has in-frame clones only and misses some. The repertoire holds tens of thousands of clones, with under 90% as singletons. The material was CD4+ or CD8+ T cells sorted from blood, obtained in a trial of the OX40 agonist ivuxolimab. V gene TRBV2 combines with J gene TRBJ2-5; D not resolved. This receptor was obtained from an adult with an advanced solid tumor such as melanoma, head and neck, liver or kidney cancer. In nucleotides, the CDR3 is TGTGCCAGCAGTGCGGGTAGAACGGGAGAGACCCAGTACTTC. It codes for CASSAGRTGETQYF.